Each of the 32 T cell receptor beta chains below was sequenced from the same sample in a study of blood T cell repertoires in COVID-19. Here immunoSEQ multiplex PCR was the method, and the copy in TCRdb shows in-frame clones only, minus some. The top ten clones hold 7.4% of a sample with nearly 95,000 clones, more than 75% of them seen once. Sequenced sample: peripheral blood. The source is a human donor with acute or convalescent COVID-19. The donor label of this sample is uncertain.

The chain recombines TRBV28 with TRBJ1-2, with a possible D match to TRBD1 (5 bases). The CDR3 loop spans 13 amino acids. The V end was cut by 7 bases, the J end by 10 bases, with 19 bases between. Germline CDR1 is MDHEN and CDR2 is SYDVKM. CDR3 protein: CASTETRTLAYTF. The CDR3 DNA reads as TGTGCCAGCACCGAGACTCGGACACTGGCCTACACCTTC.

V gene TRBV6-5 combines with J gene TRBJ1-6; TRBD1 matches at 7 bases. The V segment lost 2 bases and the J segment 10 bases; nucleotides outside the gene matches: 11. The CDR3 has 16 residues. From germline, CDR1 is MNHEY and CDR2 SVGAGI. DNA of the CDR3: TGTGCCAGCAGTTACAGTACAGGGGCCGTTGCATCACCCCTCCACTTT. Translated: CASSYSTGAVASPLHF.

The table lists this clone with a count of one. The chain has TRBV28 and TRBJ2-7, with a weak D call TRBD2 (6 bases). The CDR3 totals 12 residues. Trimming pared 6 bases from V and 4 bases from J, leaving 10 bases between. Germline-derived CDR1 and CDR2 are MDHEN and SYDVKM. Written as DNA, the CDR3 is TGTGCCAGCAGAACTAGCCGGTACGAGCAGTACTTC. Its protein is CASRTSRYEQYF.

The chain joins TRBV7-2 to TRBJ1-2; D gene unclear. Germline-derived CDR1 and CDR2 are SGHTA and FQGNSA. The CDR3 totals 12 residues. The V end was cut by 3 bases, the J end by 6 bases, with 8 bases between. The CDR3 DNA follows: TGTGCCAGCAGCTTCGGGTTCGATGGCTACACCTTC. Translation: CASSFGFDGYTF.

CDR3 in DNA: TGTGCCAGCAGCGAGTCGGGGAGACCGAGCCACCACTTT. It codes for CASSESGRPSHHF. The V gene is TRBV12-3 or TRBV12-4, the J gene TRBJ1-6; unclear D gene. V lost 6 bases, J lost 18 bases, and 21 bases lay in between. CDR3 length: 13 amino acids.

As to this clone: In the same sample, other DNA sequences code for this CDR3. The V call is TRBV6-5, the J call TRBJ2-1; perhaps TRBD2 as D (6 bases). Looked up from germline, CDR1 is MNHEY and CDR2 is SVGAGI. This CDR3 has 14 amino acids. Trimming removed 6 bases at V and 0 bases at J, with 9 bases between. Here the CDR3 DNA reads TGTGCCAGCAGGGAGGGACGCTCCTACAATGAGCAGTTCTTC. Residues: CASREGRSYNEQFF.

This clone was recorded many times. J is TRBJ1-2 and V is TRBV5-5, with D perhaps TRBD1 (6 bases). The CDR3 covers 13 residues. Germline values: CDR1 SGHKS, CDR2 YYEKEE (reference sequence). With 2 bases removed from V and 5 bases from J, the gap between germline ends came to 10 bases. The CDR3 DNA is TGTGCCAGCAGCTTCACAGGGAAATATGGCTACACCTTC. Translation: CASSFTGKYGYTF.

The V gene is TRBV5-6, the J gene TRBJ2-1; 9 nucleotides align to TRBD2. CDR1 SGHDT and CDR2 YYEEEE come from the germline V gene. CDR3 size: 15 residues. V shed 3 bases and J 6 bases; nucleotides not matched to a gene: 7. CDR3 DNA: TGTGCCAGCAGCTCACCGGGACTAGCTCTCAATGAGCAGTTCTTC. Protein product: CASSSPGLALNEQFF.

The rearrangement joins TRBV10-2 to TRBJ2-1; TRBD2 aligns across 9 bases. The J segment lost 3 bases and the V segment lost 6 bases, leaving 9 bases of the junction unmatched. Germline CDR1 WSHSY, CDR2 SAAADI. The CDR3 is 16 residues long. The CDR3 region has the DNA TGCGCCAGCAGCCCCAGGCTAGCGGGGAGCTACAATGAGCAGTTCTTC. Translation gives CASSPRLAGSYNEQFF.

The chain combines TRBV3-1 (or the pseudogene TRBV3-2) with TRBJ1-5, with D perhaps TRBD1 (6 bases). The CDR3 extends over 19 amino acids. Germline V CDR1 and CDR2: LGHDT, YNNKEL (reference sequence). With 5 bases removed from V and 4 bases from J, the gap between germline ends came to 27 bases. CDR3 in DNA: TGTGCCAGCAGCTCAAGAGATTTCTTGTACAGGGTGTGGAATCAGCCCCAGCATTTT. Encoded protein: CASSSRDFLYRVWNQPQHF.

The rearrangement joins TRBV5-8 to TRBJ1-5; D is uncertain. The CDR3 runs to 15 residues. Looked up from germline, CDR1 is SGHTS and CDR2 is YDEGEE. Trimming took off 3 bases at V and 5 bases at J, with 15 bases between the two ends. The CDR3 DNA reads as TGTGCCAGCAGCTCTCGGGCCCGCGGGCATCAGCCCCAGCATTTT. It yields the protein CASSSRARGHQPQHF.

This sequence joins TRBV11-2 and TRBJ2-7, with D unresolved. Germline V CDR1 and CDR2: SGHAT, FQNNGV. V was trimmed by 8 bases and J by 1 base, leaving 9 bases between them. The CDR3 spans 12 residues. CDR3 residues: CASSPQSYEQYF. Written as DNA, the CDR3 is TGTGCCAGCTCACCTCAGTCCTACGAGCAGTACTTC.

The chain combines TRBV7-9 with TRBJ1-1; no definite D call. Per germline, CDR1 SEHNR and CDR2 FQNEAQ (reference sequence). This CDR3 region has 12 residues. Trimming took 5 bases from V and 6 from J, leaving 10 bases between them. The CDR3 here is CASSKDIPEAFF. The CDR3 nucleotides are TGTGCCAGCAGCAAAGATATCCCTGAAGCTTTCTTT.

This clone was observed a single time. The CDR3, as DNA: TGTGCCAGCAGCACGACTAGCGGGGGGTACAATGAGCAGTTCTTC. It specifies CASSTTSGGYNEQFF. The chain is built from TRBV9 and TRBJ2-1; 13 nucleotides align to TRBD2. Germline loops: CDR1 SGDLS, CDR2 YYNGEE. CDR3 length equals 15 residues. The V gene end was trimmed by 4 bases and the J gene end by 4 bases; junction bases not matched to a gene: 2.

Comments on this clone: It is likely a read error, because the conserved phenylalanine at the end of the CDR3 is missing. Because the CDR3's place on the DNA is in doubt, the DNA is left out and the CDR3 is given as listed by TCRdb. The chain employs TRBV6-4 and TRBJ1-1. The germline V gene encodes CDR1 MRHNA and CDR2 SNTAGT. The CDR3 sequence runs 9 residues, both termini included. The CDR3 here is CASSDSSCS.

The CDR3 protein is CASSPRTGNNEKLFF. The CDR3 nucleotides are TGTGCCAGCAGCCCCCGGACAGGGAATAATGAAAAACTGTTTTTT. This chain links TRBV5-6 with TRBJ1-4, with TRBD1 matching over 8 bases. The CDR3 runs to 15 residues. V shed 4 bases, J shed 4 bases, and the junction held 6 bases outside the gene matches. Germline V gene lookup returns CDR1 SGHDT and CDR2 YYEEEE.

V gene TRBV6-6 combines with J gene TRBJ1-5; no clear D. Trimming took 2 bases from V and 2 from J, leaving 10 bases between them. The CDR3 has 15 amino acids. Per the germline V gene, CDR1 is MNHNY and CDR2 is SVGAGI (reference sequence). The CDR3 region has the DNA TGTGCCAGCAGTTACGGTGGCGGAGGCAATCAGCCCCAGCATTTT. Its protein is CASSYGGGGNQPQHF.

Here the CDR3 reads CASSEAGGRTYGYTF. CDR3 DNA sequence: TGTGCCAGCAGTGAAGCGGGGGGGCGTACGTATGGCTACACCTTC. This rearrangement joins TRBV6-1 to TRBJ1-2; perhaps TRBD1 as D (6 bases). CDR3 size: 15 residues. V was cut by 0 bases and J by 5 bases, with 13 bases left in between. Germline CDR1 reads MNHNS; CDR2 reads SASEGT.

V usage is TRBV9 and J usage is TRBJ2-2; 7 bases align to TRBD1. The germline CDR1 and CDR2 sequences are SGDLS and YYNGEE. This CDR3 spans 17 amino acids. V dropped 4 bases and J dropped 1; count of bases not matched to a gene: 10. The CDR3, as DNA: TGTGCCAGCAGCCCACTGACAGGGCCGGGGAACACCGGGGAGCTGTTTTTT. This gives the protein CASSPLTGPGNTGELFF.

The CDR3 protein is CATRVPNDRAGAEAFF. As DNA, the CDR3 is TGTGCCACCAGGGTCCCTAACGACAGGGCGGGCGCTGAAGCTTTCTTT. The chain carries TRBV10-3 and TRBJ1-1; 7 bases align to TRBD1. Germline CDR1 reads ENHRY; CDR2 reads SYGVKD. The ends lost 10 bases at V and 6 bases at J; junction bases unmatched: 20. The CDR3 is 16 amino acids.

On this clone itself: At the DNA level, this CDR3 is encoded by other sequences in the same sample as well. V is TRBV5-1 and J is TRBJ2-5; TRBD2 might be the D (5 bases). CDR3 size: 12 residues. Deletions cut 3 bases from V and 5 bases from J, with 8 bases between. Germline CDR1 and CDR2: SGHRS and YFSETQ. This CDR3 reads CASSSGEETQYF. For the CDR3, the DNA is TGCGCCAGCAGCTCCGGGGAGGAGACCCAGTACTTC.

This chain uses TRBV6-5 with TRBJ2-7, with D maybe TRBD2 (6 bases). Trimming took 8 bases from V and 1 from J, leaving 15 bases between them. Germline V gives CDR1 MNHEY, CDR2 SVGAGI. This CDR3 region has 14 residues. The CDR3 reads CASDSAGPSYEQYF. DNA of the CDR3: TGTGCCAGCGATAGCGCGGGGCCTTCCTACGAGCAGTACTTC.

This chain joins TRBV19 and TRBJ1-2, with D perhaps TRBD1 (5 bases). Trimming took 7 bases from V and 6 from J, leaving 15 bases between them. Germline values: CDR1 LNHDA, CDR2 SQIVND (reference sequence). This CDR3 comprises 13 residues. The CDR3 protein is CASTAGQVNGYTF. In DNA form, the CDR3 reads TGTGCCAGTACCGCAGGACAAGTGAATGGCTACACCTTC.

DNA for the CDR3: TGTGCCTGGGGGGGACAGGGCTACGAGCAGTACTTC. As protein: CAWGGQGYEQYF. The chain has TRBV30 and TRBJ2-7; 9 bases are shared with TRBD1. The CDR3 totals 12 residues. The J segment lost 3 bases and the V segment lost 5 bases, leaving 2 bases of the junction unmatched. Germline CDR1 GTSNPN, CDR2 SVGIG (reference sequence). Full variable domain (rest looked up from reference TRBV30 and TRBJ2-7): SQTIHQWPATLVQPVGSPLSLECTVEGTSNPNLYWYRQAAGRGLQLLFYSVGIGQISSEVPQNLSASRPQDRQFILSSKKLLLSDSGFYLCAWGGQGYEQYFGPGTRLTVT.

The genes are TRBV7-8 and TRBJ2-1, with 8 positions matching TRBD1. Germline trimming cut 2 bases from V and 2 bases from J; bases unmatched to any gene: 8. From germline, CDR1 is SGHVS and CDR2 FQNEAQ. The CDR3 is made up of 17 amino acids. CDR3 bases: TGTGCCAGCAGCTTACCCCGAAGGACAGGGCCCTACAATGAGCAGTTCTTC. Protein sequence: CASSLPRRTGPYNEQFF.

The chain links TRBV7-8 to TRBJ2-1; D may be TRBD2 (6 bases). The CDR3 is 14 amino acids. Germline V gives CDR1 SGHVS, CDR2 FQNEAQ. V dropped 3 bases and J dropped 6 bases, with 12 bases sitting between them. The CDR3 here is CASSFRWRANEQFF. For the CDR3, the DNA is TGTGCCAGCAGCTTTAGGTGGAGGGCCAATGAGCAGTTCTTC.

The chain joins TRBV6-2 or TRBV6-3 to TRBJ2-1; TRBD2 matches at 10 bases. Germline CDR1 and CDR2: MNHEY and SVGEGT. The V and J ends lost 5 bases and 9 bases, in that order; junction bases with no gene match: 10. The CDR3 sequence is 15 residues long. The CDR3 reads CASSPQRGGVGEQFF. In DNA, the CDR3 is TGTGCCAGCAGTCCCCAGCGGGGGGGCGTGGGTGAGCAGTTCTTC.

V gene TRBV5-6 combines with J gene TRBJ1-1; 7 nucleotides match TRBD1. This CDR3 contains 15 residues. The germline V gene has CDR1 SGHDT and CDR2 YYEEEE. J was trimmed by 1 base and V by 2 bases; bases with no gene match: 5. The CDR3 sequence is CASSLYYRGNTEAFF. The CDR3, as DNA: TGTGCCAGCAGCTTATATTACAGGGGGAACACTGAAGCTTTCTTT.

This clone was seen once. The rearrangement links TRBV11-2 to TRBJ2-7; 13 bases agree with TRBD2. After removal of 3 bases from V and 5 bases from J, the junction contained 7 bases not matched to a gene. Germline values: CDR1 SGHAT, CDR2 FQNNGV. The CDR3 has 16 amino acids. The CDR3: CASSFSGLAGVDEQYF. CDR3 coding DNA: TGTGCCAGCAGCTTCTCCGGACTAGCGGGGGTAGACGAGCAGTACTTC.

The chain links TRBV24-1 to TRBJ1-2; D is unresolved. Trimming took 11 bases from V and 4 from J, leaving 10 bases between them. The CDR3 has 11 amino acids. Germline-derived CDR1 and CDR2 are KGHDR and SFDVKD. CDR3 coding DNA: TGTGCCATCCAGTCGGGCTATGGCTACACCTTC. This encodes CAIQSGYGYTF.

The genes are TRBV15 and TRBJ2-7; 9 bases align to TRBD1. Losses at the gene ends were 3 bases for V and 2 bases for J; bases not matched to a gene: 5. CDR1 is LNHNV, CDR2 YYDKDF, per germline (reference sequence). The CDR3 has 15 residues. As DNA, the CDR3 is TGTGCCACCAGCAGGACCCGGGACAGGGCCTACGAGCAGTACTTC. Its translation: CATSRTRDRAYEQYF.

V gene TRBV10-1 combines with J gene TRBJ2-5, with 9 bases that match TRBD2. Trimming at V came to 3 bases and at J to 3 bases, leaving 5 bases not matched to a gene. This CDR3 contains 15 residues. The germline CDR1 and CDR2 sequences are WNHNN and SYGVQD (reference sequence). As DNA, the CDR3 is TGCGCCAGCAGTGAAATAGCGGGAGCCAAAGAGACCCAGTACTTC. This gives the protein CASSEIAGAKETQYF.